These T cell receptor beta chains were read from a single sample in a study of cytomegalovirus exposure and HLA in healthy donors. Data came from immunoSEQ multiplex PCR; TCRdb stores just in-frame clones and leaves some out. The sample has about 140,000 clones; about 74% are singletons. Sample: PBMCs. The source of these receptors is a man in his forties in good health and CMV-seronegative. CDR3s include the opening cysteine and the closing phenylalanine or tryptophan. Each record gives: CDR3 DNA, CDR3 protein, D gene, V gene, clone size, J gene. The D gene is left open where the match is weak. Where a row states a size, it is once, few, many or the class of an expanded clone; other rows omit it.

CDR3nt: TGCGCCAGCAGCCAATTACAGGGGGAAGGTACAGATACGCAGTATTTT
CDR3aa: CASSQLQGEGTDTQYF
d_gene: TRBD1
v_gene: TRBV4-1
abundance: NA
j_gene: TRBJ2-3

CDR3nt: TGTGCCAGCAGCTTTGACGGGGGGTTGGGGGAGCAGTACTTC
CDR3aa: CASSFDGGLGEQYF
d_gene: TRBD2
v_gene: TRBV5-4
abundance: NA
j_gene: TRBJ2-7

CDR3nt: TGTGCCAGCTCACCTCCCAGCTCCTACGAGCAGTACTTC
CDR3aa: CASSPPSSYEQYF
d_gene: NA
v_gene: TRBV18
abundance: NA
j_gene: TRBJ2-7

CDR3nt: TGTGCCAGCAGTGACTTACCCATCCAGGGGGTTAACCCTAACTATGGCTACACCTTC
CDR3aa: CASSDLPIQGVNPNYGYTF
d_gene: TRBD1
v_gene: TRBV6-4
abundance: NA
j_gene: TRBJ1-2

CDR3nt: TGCGCCGGGGACAGGGGGCATACTAATGAAAAACTGTTTTTT
CDR3aa: CAGDRGHTNEKLFF
d_gene: TRBD1
v_gene: TRBV23-1
abundance: few
j_gene: TRBJ1-4

CDR3nt: TGCAGCGCCCTGGACAGTACAAACACTGAAGCTTTCTTT
CDR3aa: CSALDSTNTEAFF
d_gene: NA
v_gene: TRBV29-1
abundance: NA
j_gene: TRBJ1-1

CDR3nt: TGTGCCAGCAGACACCCAAGCAATCAGCCCCAGCATTTT
CDR3aa: CASRHPSNQPQHF
d_gene: NA
v_gene: TRBV19
abundance: NA
j_gene: TRBJ1-5

CDR3nt: TGCGCCAGCAGCTTGACAGGGGGAGGCTACAATGAGCAGTTCTTC
CDR3aa: CASSLTGGGYNEQFF
d_gene: TRBD1
v_gene: TRBV5-1
abundance: NA
j_gene: TRBJ2-1

CDR3nt: TGTGCCAGCAGCGGAGGGGGGGTCCTCACTGAAGCTTTCTTT
CDR3aa: CASSGGGVLTEAFF
d_gene: NA
v_gene: TRBV7-2
abundance: NA
j_gene: TRBJ1-1

CDR3nt: TGTGCCAGCAGTGAAGATCGCAGGGTCCGTTCCTACGAGCAGTACTTC
CDR3aa: CASSEDRRVRSYEQYF
d_gene: NA
v_gene: TRBV6-1
abundance: NA
j_gene: TRBJ2-7

CDR3nt: TGTGCCAGCAGCTTAGCTAGCGGGAGTTTCAATGAGCAGTTCTTC
CDR3aa: CASSLASGSFNEQFF
d_gene: TRBD2
v_gene: TRBV7-2
abundance: NA
j_gene: TRBJ2-1

CDR3nt: TGTGCCAGCATGGCGAGGGGGCTGATGAACACTGAAGCTTTCTTT
CDR3aa: CASMARGLMNTEAFF
d_gene: TRBD1
v_gene: TRBV2
abundance: NA
j_gene: TRBJ1-1

CDR3nt: TGTGCCAGCAGTTTGGCTGGGACTAGCGGCTCCTACGAGCAGTACTTC
CDR3aa: CASSLAGTSGSYEQYF
d_gene: TRBD2
v_gene: TRBV28
abundance: NA
j_gene: TRBJ2-7

CDR3nt: TGCGCCAGCAGCCAACACACTGTTGGGGGCGCGGGAGAGACCCAGTACTTC
CDR3aa: CASSQHTVGGAGETQYF
d_gene: NA
v_gene: TRBV4-1
abundance: once
j_gene: TRBJ2-5

CDR3nt: TGTGCCAGCAGTTTCAAGGGACAGGCAACCTACGAGCAGTACTTC
CDR3aa: CASSFKGQATYEQYF
d_gene: TRBD1
v_gene: TRBV27
abundance: NA
j_gene: TRBJ2-7

CDR3nt: TGTGCCAGCAGAATCCCTACCCCCGATAACACTGAAGCTTTCTTT
CDR3aa: CASRIPTPDNTEAFF
d_gene: NA
v_gene: TRBV11-2
abundance: NA
j_gene: TRBJ1-1

CDR3nt: TGTGCCAGCAGTCCCCGACAGGGGGCCACCGGGGAGCTGTTTTTT
CDR3aa: CASSPRQGATGELFF
d_gene: TRBD1
v_gene: TRBV27
abundance: few
j_gene: TRBJ2-2

CDR3nt: TGTGCCTGGAGTGTACAGGGTGGGCAGTACTTC
CDR3aa: CAWSVQGGQYF
d_gene: NA
v_gene: TRBV30
abundance: NA
j_gene: TRBJ2-7

CDR3nt: TGTGCCTGGAGTCTATCCCCCACCGGGGAGCTGTTTTTT
CDR3aa: CAWSLSPTGELFF
d_gene: NA
v_gene: TRBV30
abundance: NA
j_gene: TRBJ2-2

CDR3nt: TGCGCCAGCAGCATAACGGGGGTTCCCACAGATACGCAGTATTTT
CDR3aa: CASSITGVPTDTQYF
d_gene: NA
v_gene: TRBV4-3
abundance: few
j_gene: TRBJ2-3

CDR3nt: TGCAGCGTTGACACTCAAAGAACCGGGGAGCTGTTTTTT
CDR3aa: CSVDTQRTGELFF
d_gene: NA
v_gene: TRBV29-1
abundance: NA
j_gene: TRBJ2-2

CDR3nt: TGTGCCTGGAACCCAGACAGCGACACTGAAGCTTTCTTT
CDR3aa: CAWNPDSDTEAFF
d_gene: NA
v_gene: TRBV30
abundance: NA
j_gene: TRBJ1-1

CDR3nt: TGTGCCAGCAGCTTACAGGGCGGGGAGCTGTTTTTT
CDR3aa: CASSLQGGELFF
d_gene: NA
v_gene: TRBV7-2
abundance: NA
j_gene: TRBJ2-2

CDR3nt: TGCAGCGTTGAATTGGGGCGAGGCTATGGCTACACCTTC
CDR3aa: CSVELGRGYGYTF
d_gene: NA
v_gene: TRBV29-1
abundance: NA
j_gene: TRBJ1-2

CDR3nt: TGCGCCAGCAGCTCGGACAGGGTGACTGGAAACACCATATATTTT
CDR3aa: CASSSDRVTGNTIYF
d_gene: TRBD1
v_gene: TRBV5-1
abundance: NA
j_gene: TRBJ1-3

CDR3nt: TGTGCCAGCAGCTTAGCGCTCGTATTGGGAGCTAATCACACCGGGGAGCTGTTTTTT
CDR3aa: CASSLALVLGANHTGELFF
d_gene: NA
v_gene: TRBV11-3
abundance: NA
j_gene: TRBJ2-2

CDR3nt: TGTGCCAGCAGCGGCGGGGCAGGCTCAAACTATGGCTACACCTTC
CDR3aa: CASSGGAGSNYGYTF
d_gene: NA
v_gene: TRBV9
abundance: NA
j_gene: TRBJ1-2

CDR3nt: TGTGCCAGCAGTTCCCCACAGGATGGTCAGCCCCAGCATTTT
CDR3aa: CASSSPQDGQPQHF
d_gene: NA
v_gene: TRBV28
abundance: NA
j_gene: TRBJ1-5

CDR3nt: TGTGCCAGCAAACCAGGGGGTTGGCTCATTACTAGCGAGCAGTACTTC
CDR3aa: CASKPGGWLITSEQYF
d_gene: TRBD1
v_gene: TRBV28
abundance: NA
j_gene: TRBJ2-7

CDR3nt: TGTGCCAGCAGTGAAGGGACTAGCCCCTACAATGAGCAGTTCTTC
CDR3aa: CASSEGTSPYNEQFF
d_gene: TRBD2
v_gene: TRBV2
abundance: few
j_gene: TRBJ2-1

CDR3nt: TGCGCCAGCAGTCAATTCTTTCTGGAGACCCAGTACTTC
CDR3aa: CASSQFFLETQYF
d_gene: NA
v_gene: TRBV23-1
abundance: NA
j_gene: TRBJ2-5

CDR3nt: TGTGCCAGCAGTGAAGCGTGGCAACGCAATCAGCCCCAGCATTTT
CDR3aa: CASSEAWQRNQPQHF
d_gene: NA
v_gene: TRBV2
abundance: NA
j_gene: TRBJ1-5

CDR3nt: TGTGCCAGCAGCTTAGGAGACCGGGACAGGGGGGGAGAGACCCAGTACTTC
CDR3aa: CASSLGDRDRGGETQYF
d_gene: TRBD1
v_gene: TRBV7-8
abundance: NA
j_gene: TRBJ2-5

CDR3nt: TGTGCCAGTAGTACGACTTCATACTACGAGCAGTACTTC
CDR3aa: CASSTTSYYEQYF
d_gene: NA
v_gene: TRBV19
abundance: many
j_gene: TRBJ2-7

CDR3nt: TGTGCCAGCTCTCCGACTAGCAGCTACGAGCAGTACTTC
CDR3aa: CASSPTSSYEQYF
d_gene: TRBD2
v_gene: TRBV27
abundance: NA
j_gene: TRBJ2-7

CDR3nt: TGTGCCTGGACTACGGATAGCGTTTCCTACGAGCAGTACTTC
CDR3aa: CAWTTDSVSYEQYF
d_gene: NA
v_gene: TRBV30
abundance: NA
j_gene: TRBJ2-7

CDR3nt: TGCGCCAGCAGCTTCTTGACAGGTGGGGCAGATACGCAGTATTTT
CDR3aa: CASSFLTGGADTQYF
d_gene: NA
v_gene: TRBV5-1
abundance: NA
j_gene: TRBJ2-3